Described below is a single TCR beta chain sequence and its context. The data stem from a study of blood T cell repertoires in COVID-19. Study at large: Sites in the United States, Italy and Spain provided acute and convalescent COVID-19 samples. The analysed material was cDNA or gDNA that came from T cells, B-cell-depleted T cells, or PBMCs.

In the original analysis: Amplification of reference gene primers provided the estimated nucleated cell counts. The data were produced by immunoSEQ multiplex PCR, yet TCRdb's version contains in-frame clones alone and is incomplete. The DNA was the basis for D and trimming; V, J and clone size are from that table. The sample lists more than 85,000 clones, 82% occurring once. This CDR3 is built from 15 residues. Germline V gives CDR1 SGHDT, CDR2 YYEEEE. The germline V and J ends were trimmed by 6 bases and 7 bases, with 17 bases remaining between them. The gene calls are TRBV5-6 and TRBJ1-6; D may be TRBD1 (5 bases). The receptor was isolated from an older man with acute or convalescent COVID-19. The sequencing input was peripheral blood. DNA for the CDR3: TGTGCCAGCAACCCTTGGGGGGTGATAAATTCACCCCTCCACTTT. It translates to CASNPWGVINSPLHF.